These 27 T cell receptor beta chains were all obtained from the same sample, sequenced in a study of siplizumab effects on memory and regulatory T cells. The table came from immunoSEQ multiplex PCR; TCRdb's copy has only in-frame clones and leaves some out. The top ten clones hold about 5% of a sample with more than 60,000 clones, 93% of them seen once. The specimen sequenced was CD8+ T cells sorted from blood. These receptors originate from a human donor in good health.

The gene calls are TRBV7-9 and TRBJ1-2; D is uncertain. Germline V gene lookup returns CDR1 SEHNR and CDR2 FQNEAQ (reference sequence). Trimming took 2 bases from V and 8 from J, leaving 12 bases between them. The CDR3 is 13 amino acids. DNA of the CDR3: TGTGCCAGCAGCTTAACGGACGAAAACGGCTACACCTTC. The encoded protein is CASSLTDENGYTF.

J is TRBJ2-5 and V is TRBV7-2, with D perhaps TRBD2 (5 bases). Germline lookup yields CDR1 SGHTA and CDR2 FQGNSA. The V end was cut by 1 base, the J end by 5 bases, with 14 bases between. The CDR3 has 15 residues. In DNA, the CDR3 is TGTGCCAGCAGCTTAGGTGGCACTAGATGGGAGACCCAGTACTTC. Translating it yields CASSLGGTRWETQYF.

This sequence joins TRBV27 and TRBJ2-3; 8 bases line up with TRBD2. Germline values: CDR1 MNHEY, CDR2 SMNVEV (reference sequence). V lost 3 bases and J lost 5; bases outside the gene matches: 7. The CDR3 totals 15 residues. CDR3 region: CASSFSAGAQDTQYF. The CDR3 DNA follows: TGTGCCAGCAGTTTTTCAGCGGGGGCCCAAGATACGCAGTATTTT.

The rearrangement joins TRBV13 to TRBJ2-7; TRBD1 is a possible D gene (5 bases). Germline CDR1 is PRHDT and CDR2 is FYEKMQ (reference sequence). With 2 bases removed from V and 2 bases from J, the gap between germline ends came to 10 bases. This CDR3 region has 14 residues. DNA of the CDR3: TGTGCCAGCAGCTTAAGGCAGGGTCCCTACGAGCAGTACTTC. Protein product: CASSLRQGPYEQYF.

About this clone itself: One end of the junction does not line up with germline, which may come from a read error. This sample also contains other DNA sequences that code for the same CDR3. In DNA, the CDR3 is TGTGCTAGCAGCGTAGGAGGTAATATGAACACTGAAGCTTTCTTT. Encoded protein: CASSVGGNMNTEAFF. The chain couples TRBV9 to TRBJ1-1; D is ambiguous. The CDR3 runs to 15 residues. The germline CDR1 and CDR2 sequences are SGDLS and YYNGEE.

The chain combines TRBV19 with TRBJ1-1; the D is unclear. V lost 5 bases to trimming and J lost 0 bases, with 7 bases between them. This CDR3 is 13 amino acids long. Per germline, CDR1 LNHDA and CDR2 SQIVND (reference sequence). The CDR3 nucleotides are TGTGCCAGTAGTCGCAGCATGAACACTGAAGCTTTCTTT. Translating it yields CASSRSMNTEAFF.

This clone is a singleton in its sample. The chain joins TRBV2 to TRBJ1-2, with a weak D call TRBD1 (6 bases). This CDR3 spans 13 amino acids. V shed 0 bases and J shed 8 bases, with 10 bases lying between them. CDR1 and CDR2 from the germline V gene are SNHLY and FYNNEI. The CDR3 coding sequence is TGTGCCAGCAGTGAAGCCGGACAGTACGGCTACACCTTC. It yields the protein CASSEAGQYGYTF.

The rearrangement uses TRBV28 and TRBJ2-1, with 8 nucleotides matching TRBD1. The germline V gene encodes CDR1 MDHEN and CDR2 SYDVKM. This CDR3 region has 16 residues. V lost 5 bases, J lost 0 bases, and 6 bases stayed unmatched. Here the CDR3 DNA reads TGTGCCAGCAGTACCCTACAGGGGGACTCCTACAATGAGCAGTTCTTC. This codes for CASSTLQGDSYNEQFF.

The CDR3 loop reads CASSLTDYSGNTIYF. In DNA form, the CDR3 reads TGTGCCAGCAGCTTAACGGACTACTCTGGAAACACCATATATTTT. J is TRBJ1-3 and V is TRBV7-2; D gene uncertain. Per germline, CDR1 SGHTA and CDR2 FQGNSA. The CDR3 sequence is 15 residues long. Trimming left V 2 bases short and J 0 bases short, with 8 bases between.

This clone was seen just once. The chain employs TRBV11-2 and TRBJ2-3; D unresolved. The germline V and J ends were trimmed by 4 bases and 2 bases, with 13 bases remaining between them. CDR1 and CDR2 (germline): SGHAT, FQNNGV. This CDR3 has 15 residues. CDR3 nucleotide sequence: TGTGCCAGCAGCTCCGACCCCCGACTCACAGATACGCAGTATTTT. Translation: CASSSDPRLTDTQYF.

The chain combines TRBV10-3 with TRBJ2-7; D gene unclear. The V gene lost 0 bases and the J gene lost 4 bases, with 13 bases spanning the gap. Germline V lookup: CDR1 ENHRY, CDR2 SYGVKD. This CDR3 is built from 15 residues. The DNA for the CDR3 is TGTGCCATCAGTGAGTCGTCTCAGTGGAGATACGAGCAGTACTTC. This translates into CAISESSQWRYEQYF.

The chain couples TRBV5-5 to TRBJ1-1, with D tentatively TRBD1 (6 bases). Between the trimmed V and J ends, which lost 4 bases and 2 bases, there was a span of 15 bases. The V gene's germline CDR1 is SGHKS and CDR2 YYEKEE (reference sequence). The CDR3 length is 15 residues. The CDR3 DNA reads TGTGCCAGCAGCCCCTATCAGACAGGAAACACTGAAGCTTTCTTT. Amino acid sequence: CASSPYQTGNTEAFF.

The chain uses TRBV5-1 and TRBJ2-7, with TRBD1 matching over 10 bases. Germline CDR1 reads SGHRS; CDR2 reads YFSETQ. The CDR3 runs to 18 residues. After removal of 0 bases from V and 0 bases from J, the junction contained 9 bases not matched to a gene. In DNA, the CDR3 is TGCGCCAGCAGCTTGGGGGGGACAGGGGCCACCGACTCCTACGAGCAGTACTTC. This encodes CASSLGGTGATDSYEQYF.

The chain is built from TRBV9 and TRBJ1-1, with D hard to call. V gave up 0 bases and J gave up 2 bases, with 2 bases separating them. The CDR3 consists of 12 residues. Germline values: CDR1 SGDLS, CDR2 YYNGEE. This CDR3 reads CASSVVNTEAFF. The CDR3 region has the DNA TGTGCCAGCAGCGTAGTTAACACTGAAGCTTTCTTT.

Comments on this clone: Within the sample, other DNA sequences also encode this same CDR3. The rearrangement links TRBV4-1 to TRBJ1-2; D is uncertain. Trimming shortened V by 0 bases and J by 6 bases, and 14 bases separated the two germline ends. The germline V gene has CDR1 MGHRA and CDR2 YSYEKL. The CDR3 spans 15 residues. The CDR3 sequence: CASSQDDRGFDGYTF. CDR3 DNA sequence: TGCGCCAGCAGCCAAGATGATAGAGGCTTCGATGGCTACACCTTC.

The chain uses TRBV19 and TRBJ1-2; D may be TRBD1 (5 bases). Germline CDR1 reads LNHDA; CDR2 reads SQIVND (reference sequence). The CDR3 consists of 14 residues. Deletions cut 10 bases from V and 0 bases from J, with 15 bases between. CDR3 nucleotide sequence: TGTGCCACCTCCCCAGGGCTGGCTAACTATGGCTACACCTTC. Protein: CATSPGLANYGYTF.

The chain couples TRBV5-1 to TRBJ2-1; TRBD2 agrees at 11 bases. With V trimmed by 2 bases and J by 3 bases, 1 base remained unmatched. CDR3 length equals 15 residues. Germline V CDR1 and CDR2: SGHRS, YFSETQ. The CDR3 region is CASSLLAGDYNEQFF. The CDR3 coding sequence is TGCGCCAGCAGCTTACTAGCGGGGGACTACAATGAGCAGTTCTTC.

The chain links TRBV19 to TRBJ1-1, with D maybe TRBD1 (5 bases). V was trimmed by 5 bases and J by 4 bases, leaving 20 bases between them. CDR3 length: 16 amino acids. The germline V gene has CDR1 LNHDA and CDR2 SQIVND (reference sequence). The chain's CDR3 is CASSLGSGRAGTEAFF. CDR3 nucleotide sequence: TGTGCCAGTAGTTTGGGTTCGGGACGGGCGGGCACTGAAGCTTTCTTT.

The rearrangement links TRBV19 to TRBJ2-3, with 8 nucleotides matching TRBD2. Looked up from germline, CDR1 is LNHDA and CDR2 is SQIVND (reference sequence). Trimming cost V 2 bases and J 3 bases; bases outside gene matches: 4. This CDR3 comprises 15 residues. The CDR3 here is CASSITGGSTDTQYF. The DNA of the CDR3 is TGTGCCAGTAGTATAACGGGGGGGTCGACAGATACGCAGTATTTT.

V is TRBV6-5 and J is TRBJ2-4; either TRBD1 or TRBD2 may supply D (5 bases each). Deletions cut 6 bases from V and 8 bases from J, with 11 bases between. This CDR3 has 12 amino acids. Germline V gives CDR1 MNHEY, CDR2 SVGAGI. CDR3 nucleotides: TGTGCCAGCAGGGGGGAGTTGGACATTCAGTACTTC. The encoded protein is CASRGELDIQYF.

This chain connects TRBV29-1 to TRBJ2-7; D may be TRBD1 or TRBD2 (5 bases each). Germline CDR1 and CDR2: SQVTM and ANQGSEA. The length of the CDR3 is 14 residues. The V end was cut by 6 bases, the J end by 2 bases, with 17 bases between. The CDR3 protein is CSVYGGEKAYEQYF. Written as DNA, the CDR3 is TGCAGCGTGTATGGGGGTGAAAAGGCCTACGAGCAGTACTTC.

This sequence joins TRBV15 and TRBJ1-1, with D possibly being TRBD1 (6 bases). This CDR3 contains 12 residues. Germline values: CDR1 LNHNV, CDR2 YYDKDF (reference sequence). Trimming removed 3 bases at V and 6 bases at J, with 8 bases between. In nucleotides, the CDR3 is TGTGCCACCAGCAGGACAGGACCTGAAGCTTTCTTT. As protein: CATSRTGPEAFF.

This clone appeared once. The genes are TRBV6-1 and TRBJ2-1; D is unclear. This CDR3 is 15 amino acids long. The V end was cut by 3 bases, the J end by 2 bases, with 11 bases between. The germline CDR1 and CDR2 sequences are MNHNS and SASEGT. CDR3 sequence (DNA): TGTGCCAGCAGTGAGTCCTGGAGTACCTACAATGAGCAGTTCTTC. Protein: CASSESWSTYNEQFF.

J is TRBJ2-3 and V is TRBV10-3; TRBD2 matches at 9 bases. The J segment lost 4 bases and the V segment lost 0 bases, leaving 8 bases of the junction unmatched. Germline CDR1 and CDR2: ENHRY and SYGVKD. The CDR3 totals 17 residues. CDR3 DNA sequence: TGTGCCATCAGTGAGTCGTTGGCGGGGGGGCCAGCAGATACGCAGTATTTT. It specifies CAISESLAGGPADTQYF.

The V and J genes are TRBV7-6 and TRBJ2-7, with D tentatively TRBD1 or TRBD2 (5 bases each). Germline-derived CDR1 and CDR2 are SGHVS and FNYEAQ. The V end lost 1 base, the J end lost 0 bases, and 19 bases lay between the germline ends. The CDR3 is 18 residues long. CDR3 in DNA: TGTGCCAGCAGCTTAGAAGCACGGGAAGCAGGGACCTCCTACGAGCAGTACTTC. It codes for CASSLEAREAGTSYEQYF.

This chain joins TRBV28 and TRBJ2-5; no reliable D call. The CDR3 loop spans 14 amino acids. The germline V gene has CDR1 MDHEN and CDR2 SYDVKM. V shed 6 bases and J shed 1 base, with 12 bases lying between them. The CDR3 region has the DNA TGTGCCAGCAGCCCCCAGGTATCCCAAGAGACCCAGTACTTC. Protein: CASSPQVSQETQYF.

This clone appeared a single time. This chain links TRBV28 with TRBJ2-7, with a tentative D call TRBD1 (6 bases). CDR3 length equals 14 residues. CDR1 is MDHEN and CDR2 is SYDVKM in the germline V gene. V lost 5 bases to trimming and J lost 7 bases, with 18 bases between them. CDR3 DNA sequence: TGTGCCAGCAGTCTAGGGGGTGTGGAGCAAGAGCAGTACTTC. Translated, it gives CASSLGGVEQEQYF.